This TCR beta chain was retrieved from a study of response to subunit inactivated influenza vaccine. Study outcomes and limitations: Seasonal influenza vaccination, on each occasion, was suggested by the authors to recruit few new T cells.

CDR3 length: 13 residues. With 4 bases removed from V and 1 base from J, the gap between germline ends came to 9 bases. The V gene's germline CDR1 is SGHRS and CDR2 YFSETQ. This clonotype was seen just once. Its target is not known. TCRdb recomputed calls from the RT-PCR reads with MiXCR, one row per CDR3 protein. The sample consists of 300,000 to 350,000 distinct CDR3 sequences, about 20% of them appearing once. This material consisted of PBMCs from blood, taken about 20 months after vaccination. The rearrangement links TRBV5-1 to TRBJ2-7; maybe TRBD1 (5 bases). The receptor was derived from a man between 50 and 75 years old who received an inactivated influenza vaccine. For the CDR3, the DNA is TGCGCCAGCAGCCCGGACATGTCCTACGAGCAGTACTTC. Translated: CASSPDMSYEQYF.